Below, 32 T cell receptor beta chains from the same sample are listed, as sequenced in a study of shared clonotypes between healthy human individuals. The assay was immunoSEQ multiplex PCR, and TCRdb's table has in-frame clones only and misses some. Here the sample spans roughly 1,100,000 clones, roughly 70% being singletons. Material: memory CD4+ T cells sorted from blood. As to subset: CD45RA-negative fraction. The receptors were gathered from a man aged 18 to 30 in good health.

The J gene is TRBJ1-2, the V gene TRBV19; 9 bases map to TRBD1. CDR1 is LNHDA, CDR2 SQIVND, per germline (reference sequence). The CDR3 loop spans 15 amino acids. V was clipped by 1 base and J by 0 bases; unmatched bases: 0. CDR3 amino acids: CASSIGDRANYGYTF. The CDR3 DNA is TGTGCCAGTAGTATAGGGGACAGGGCTAACTATGGCTACACCTTC.

V gene TRBV28 combines with J gene TRBJ2-1; D perhaps matches TRBD2 (6 bases). In germline, CDR1 is MDHEN, CDR2 SYDVKM. Between the trimmed V and J ends, which lost 5 bases and 7 bases, there was a span of 15 bases. The CDR3 sequence is 14 residues long. CDR3 sequence reads: CASSPILRGNEQFF. As DNA, the CDR3 is TGTGCCAGCAGTCCTATACTCCGGGGGAATGAGCAGTTCTTC.

This clone was seen once. The chain combines TRBV4-1 with TRBJ2-5; 12 nucleotides align to TRBD2. The J segment lost 5 bases and the V segment lost 4 bases, leaving 8 bases of the junction unmatched. The CDR3 is 16 amino acids. The V gene's germline CDR1 is MGHRA and CDR2 YSYEKL. The CDR3 DNA follows: TGCGCCAGCAGCCCCCAACTAGCGGGAGGTTTGGAGACCCAGTACTTC. Translating gives CASSPQLAGGLETQYF.

This chain connects TRBV15 to TRBJ2-2, with a weak D call TRBD1 (5 bases). V shed 1 base and J shed 6 bases, with 15 bases lying between them. The CDR3 has 16 amino acids. Looked up from germline, CDR1 is LNHNV and CDR2 is YYDKDF (reference sequence). This CDR3 is CATSRVRGLGPGELFF. CDR3 DNA: TGTGCCACCAGCAGAGTAAGAGGCCTGGGGCCCGGGGAGCTGTTTTTT. Drawing the rest from reference TRBV15 and TRBJ2-2, the complete variable domain is DAMVIQNPRYQVTQFGKPVTLSCSQTLNHNVMYWYQQKSSQAPKLLFHYYDKDFNNEADTPDNFQSRRPNTSFCFLDIRSPGLGDTAMYLCATSRVRGLGPGELFFGEGSRLTVL.

The genes are TRBV30 and TRBJ2-7; D unclear. This CDR3 spans 12 amino acids. Germline V CDR1 and CDR2: GTSNPN, SVGIG (reference sequence). V lost 1 base and J 5 bases, leaving 9 bases between the germline ends. The CDR3 sequence is CAWSDGRDEQYF. The CDR3 nucleotides read TGTGCCTGGAGTGACGGACGAGACGAGCAGTACTTC.

This clone was seen a single time. The identical CDR3 is also encoded by other nucleotide sequences in the sample. CDR3 in amino acids: CASSYSGLQETQYF. CDR3 DNA sequence: TGTGCCAGCAGTTACTCCGGGCTCCAAGAGACCCAGTACTTC. The chain combines TRBV6-5 with TRBJ2-5; D ambiguous. The length of the CDR3 is 14 residues. V was clipped by 0 bases and J by 1 base, with 6 bases between them. CDR1 and CDR2 (germline): MNHEY, SVGAGI.

The chain carries TRBV6-1 and TRBJ2-1; 9 positions agree with TRBD1. This CDR3 region has 14 residues. With V trimmed by 6 bases and J by 3 bases, 3 bases remained unmatched. Germline V gene sequence: CDR1 MNHNS, CDR2 SASEGT. The CDR3 DNA is TGTGCCAGCAGGAGGACAGGGGACTACAATGAGCAGTTCTTC. Protein sequence: CASRRTGDYNEQFF.

The genes are TRBV11-1 and TRBJ1-3; D unresolved. V gave up 1 base and J gave up 4 bases, with 11 bases separating them. In germline, CDR1 is SGHAT, CDR2 FQDESV (reference sequence). CDR3 length equals 15 residues. CDR3 sequence reads: CASSLDGSLGNTIYF. Here the CDR3 DNA reads TGTGCCAGCAGCTTAGACGGCAGCCTCGGAAACACCATATATTTT.

The chain joins TRBV5-1 to TRBJ2-7; 7 nucleotides agree with TRBD1. The CDR3 length is 15 residues. V lost 4 bases to trimming and J lost 4 bases; unmatched junction nucleotides: 11. Germline V lookup: CDR1 SGHRS, CDR2 YFSETQ. The CDR3 loop is CASSPVGQPGYEQYF. The CDR3 DNA is TGCGCCAGCAGCCCCGTGGGACAGCCGGGGTACGAGCAGTACTTC.

The chain uses TRBV6-5 and TRBJ1-2, with TRBD1 identical over 8 bases. CDR3 size: 14 residues. Trimming at V came to 5 bases and at J to 5 bases, leaving 7 bases not matched to a gene. CDR1 MNHEY and CDR2 SVGAGI come from the germline V gene. This CDR3 reads CASSPGGKTYGYTF. CDR3 coding DNA: TGTGCCAGCAGTCCAGGGGGCAAAACATATGGCTACACCTTC.

The rearrangement joins TRBV5-1 to TRBJ1-4; D uncertain. Germline V gene data show CDR1 as SGHRS and CDR2 as YFSETQ. CDR3 length: 12 amino acids. Trimming stripped 4 bases from V and 7 bases from J, with 8 bases between. The CDR3 sequence is CASSTSGEKLFF. The CDR3 nucleotides are TGCGCCAGCAGCACCAGTGGTGAAAAACTGTTTTTT.

V gene TRBV2 combines with J gene TRBJ1-6, with D possibly matching TRBD1 (5 bases). Deletions cut 6 bases from V and 6 bases from J, with 18 bases between. From germline, CDR1 is SNHLY and CDR2 FYNNEI. This CDR3 has 16 amino acids. This chain's CDR3 is CASSHPGTKGNSPLHF. The CDR3 DNA sequence: TGTGCCAGCAGCCACCCCGGGACGAAGGGTAATTCACCCCTCCACTTT.

The rearrangement uses TRBV19 and TRBJ1-5; D not certain. Trimming took 2 bases from V and 6 from J, leaving 14 bases between them. Looked up from germline, CDR1 is LNHDA and CDR2 is SQIVND (reference sequence). The CDR3 is 15 residues long. The CDR3 protein is CASSIKLRVGQPQHF. As DNA, the CDR3 is TGTGCCAGTAGTATAAAGCTCCGGGTTGGTCAGCCCCAGCATTTT.

This chain connects TRBV7-9 to TRBJ2-5; D is undetermined. V lost 1 base and J lost 1, with 16 bases in between. Germline V CDR1 and CDR2: SEHNR, FQNEAQ (reference sequence). The CDR3 contains 17 residues. The CDR3: CASSLDPLFGFQETQYF. The CDR3 nucleotides read TGTGCCAGCAGCTTAGACCCCCTTTTCGGGTTCCAAGAGACCCAGTACTTC.

The V gene is TRBV29-1, the J gene TRBJ2-7; perhaps TRBD2 as D (6 bases). The CDR3 length is 14 residues. Germline lookup yields CDR1 SQVTM and CDR2 ANQGSEA. Trimming took off 6 bases at V and 1 base at J, with 16 bases between the two ends. This CDR3 reads CSVNPGGASYEQYF. The CDR3 nucleotides read TGCAGCGTCAACCCCGGGGGAGCTTCCTACGAGCAGTACTTC.

This clone has more than one count but fewer than ten. This chain joins TRBV6-5 and TRBJ2-7; TRBD2 aligns across 11 bases. Per germline, CDR1 MNHEY and CDR2 SVGAGI. Losses at the gene ends were 1 base for V and 6 bases for J; bases not matched to a gene: 8. The CDR3 has 16 amino acids. CDR3 DNA sequence: TGTGCCAGCAGTTACTTACCCTCCGGGACTAGCGGCGAGCAGTACTTC. This codes for CASSYLPSGTSGEQYF.

CDR3: CASSPNTGQPQHF. CDR3 bases: TGTGCCAGCAGCCCGAACACGGGACAGCCCCAGCATTTT. The chain joins TRBV7-9 to TRBJ1-5; D is ambiguous. There are 13 residues in the CDR3. Trimming shortened V by 5 bases and J by 7 bases, and 12 bases separated the two germline ends. Germline values: CDR1 SEHNR, CDR2 FQNEAQ (reference sequence).

The sample holds a few counts of this clone. The chain has TRBV4-3 and TRBJ1-1, with TRBD1 identical over 10 bases. J lost 5 bases, V lost 2 bases, and 5 bases had no gene match. Per germline, CDR1 LGHNA and CDR2 YSLEER. The CDR3 length is 15 residues. In nucleotides, the CDR3 is TGCGCCAGCAGCCAACCGGGACAGGGGATAACTGAAGCTTTCTTT. It yields the protein CASSQPGQGITEAFF.

In its sample, this clone was seen once. CDR3 in DNA: TGTGCCAGCAGTATGGGGAGTGAGCAGTTCTTC. The encoded protein is CASSMGSEQFF. V and J are TRBV6-1 and TRBJ2-1; TRBD2 is a possible D gene (5 bases). Per the germline V gene, CDR1 is MNHNS and CDR2 is SASEGT. Deletions cut 5 bases from V and 9 bases from J, with 8 bases between. The CDR3 sequence is 11 residues long.

This clone was seen once. The V call is TRBV18, the J call TRBJ1-2; D call uncertain. Per the germline V gene, CDR1 is KGHSH and CDR2 is LQKENI. The CDR3 is made up of 14 amino acids. The germline V and J ends were trimmed by 5 bases and 0 bases, with 10 bases remaining between them. The CDR3 loop is CASSSTVPNYGYTF. CDR3 DNA: TGTGCCAGCTCATCAACAGTGCCTAACTATGGCTACACCTTC.

This chain connects TRBV30 to TRBJ1-1, with D uncertain. Germline V gene sequence: CDR1 GTSNPN, CDR2 SVGIG (reference sequence). With 0 bases removed from V and 6 bases from J, the gap between germline ends came to 14 bases. The length of the CDR3 is 14 residues. CDR3 sequence: CAWSVQDRAAEAFF. For the CDR3, the DNA is TGTGCCTGGAGTGTCCAGGACCGTGCCGCTGAAGCTTTCTTT.

This chain uses TRBV27 with TRBJ2-5, with 8 nucleotides matching TRBD2. V was pared by 6 bases and J by 2 bases, with 8 bases of the junction left unmatched. This CDR3 is built from 15 residues. From germline, CDR1 is MNHEY and CDR2 SMNVEV (reference sequence). The CDR3 DNA is TGTGCCAGCAGCCAAGTTAGCGGGACTCAAGAGACCCAGTACTTC. Translation gives CASSQVSGTQETQYF.

Comment on this clone: Other DNA sequences in the same sample also yield this CDR3. The rearrangement links TRBV5-1 to TRBJ2-3; D not certain. Germline-derived CDR1 and CDR2 are SGHRS and YFSETQ. V lost 3 bases and J 0 bases, leaving 5 bases between the germline ends. The CDR3 totals 13 residues. The CDR3 DNA sequence: TGCGCCAGCAGCTCCGGTAGCACAGATACGCAGTATTTT. As protein: CASSSGSTDTQYF.

This chain uses TRBV5-1 with TRBJ2-3, with a tentative D call TRBD1 (6 bases). V lost 3 bases, J lost 3 bases, and 14 bases lay in between. CDR1 and CDR2 (germline): SGHRS, YFSETQ. The CDR3 length is 15 residues. The CDR3 DNA follows: TGCGCCAGCAGCTCGCTAATTACAGGGACAGATACGCAGTATTTT. The encoded protein is CASSSLITGTDTQYF.

The rearrangement joins TRBV7-9 to TRBJ2-5; no reliable D call. This CDR3 region has 12 residues. Germline CDR1 is SEHNR and CDR2 is FQNEAQ (reference sequence). Trimming removed 5 bases from V and 2 bases from J, with 6 bases in between. This CDR3 is CASSRDQETQYF. CDR3 bases: TGTGCCAGCAGCCGTGATCAAGAGACCCAGTACTTC. Filled out from reference TRBV7-9 and TRBJ2-5, the complete variable domain reads DTGVSQNPRHKITKRGQNVTFRCDPISEHNRLYWYRQTLGQGPEFLTYFQNEAQLEKSRLLSDRFSAERPKGSFSTLEIQRTEQGDSAMYLCASSRDQETQYFGPGTRLLVL.

This clone was detected a few times. The rearrangement uses TRBV5-1 and TRBJ2-3; D is possibly TRBD2 (5 bases). Germline V CDR1 and CDR2: SGHRS, YFSETQ. Trimming left V 4 bases short and J 5 bases short, with 14 bases between. The CDR3 is made up of 14 amino acids. This chain's CDR3 is CASSSGSREDTQYF. In DNA form, the CDR3 reads TGCGCCAGCAGCAGTGGAAGTCGGGAAGATACGCAGTATTTT.

The chain recombines TRBV5-4 with TRBJ2-3; TRBD2 agrees at 7 bases. Germline assignment: CDR1 SGHNT and CDR2 YYREEE (reference sequence). J lost 5 bases, V lost 0 bases, and 9 bases had no gene match. The CDR3 totals 16 residues. CDR3 sequence reads: CASSLAGGRAGDTQYF. CDR3 sequence (DNA): TGTGCCAGCAGCTTGGCTGGTGGGAGGGCCGGAGATACGCAGTATTTT.

On this clone itself: Since a much larger clone is just one base distant, this may be a read error. The chain couples TRBV2 to TRBJ2-5; D gene uncertain. The J call may be incorrect, as the DNA end agrees better with TRBJ2-7. The CDR3 runs to 10 residues. CDR1 and CDR2 (germline): SNHLY, FYNNEI. The CDR3 DNA is TGTGCCAGCAGCCACTACGAGCAGTACTTC. Its translation: CASSHYEQYF.

The chain links TRBV4-1 to TRBJ1-2; D ambiguous. V lost 0 bases, J lost 8 bases, and 13 bases lay in between. The CDR3 is made up of 14 amino acids. The germline V gene encodes CDR1 MGHRA and CDR2 YSYEKL. The CDR3 DNA sequence: TGCGCCAGCAGCCAAGATACAGCGGGGTCCGGCTACACCTTC. Its translation: CASSQDTAGSGYTF.

The genes are TRBV7-2 and TRBJ2-5; 8 positions agree with TRBD1. CDR3 length: 16 residues. After removal of 4 bases from V and 1 base from J, the junction contained 8 bases not matched to a gene. From germline, CDR1 is SGHTA and CDR2 FQGNSA. This chain's CDR3 is CASSSAGGTGQETQYF. CDR3 sequence (DNA): TGTGCCAGCAGCTCCGCGGGCGGGACAGGCCAAGAGACCCAGTACTTC. Full variable domain (rest looked up from reference TRBV7-2 and TRBJ2-5): GAGVSQSPSNKVTEKGKDVELRCDPISGHTALYWYRQSLGQGLEFLIYFQGNSAPDKSGLPSDRFSAERTGGSVSTLTIQRTQQEDSAVYLCASSSAGGTGQETQYFGPGTRLLVL.

This clone has only one observation. The rearrangement uses TRBV2 and TRBJ2-2, with D unclear. The CDR3 length is 12 residues. The germline V gene encodes CDR1 SNHLY and CDR2 FYNNEI. The V gene lost 6 bases and the J gene lost 4 bases, with 6 bases spanning the gap. In DNA form, the CDR3 reads TGTGCCAGCAGCCTTGCCACCGGGGAGCTGTTTTTT. Its protein product is CASSLATGELFF.

The V call is TRBV7-2, the J call TRBJ1-1, with 8 nucleotides matching TRBD1. Germline CDR1 and CDR2: SGHTA and FQGNSA. The CDR3 sequence is 13 residues long. The junction had 6 bases not matched to a gene; V was cut back by 4 bases and J by 8 bases. The CDR3 reads CASSYGQGYEAFF. Written as DNA, the CDR3 is TGTGCCAGCAGCTATGGACAGGGCTACGAAGCTTTCTTT.